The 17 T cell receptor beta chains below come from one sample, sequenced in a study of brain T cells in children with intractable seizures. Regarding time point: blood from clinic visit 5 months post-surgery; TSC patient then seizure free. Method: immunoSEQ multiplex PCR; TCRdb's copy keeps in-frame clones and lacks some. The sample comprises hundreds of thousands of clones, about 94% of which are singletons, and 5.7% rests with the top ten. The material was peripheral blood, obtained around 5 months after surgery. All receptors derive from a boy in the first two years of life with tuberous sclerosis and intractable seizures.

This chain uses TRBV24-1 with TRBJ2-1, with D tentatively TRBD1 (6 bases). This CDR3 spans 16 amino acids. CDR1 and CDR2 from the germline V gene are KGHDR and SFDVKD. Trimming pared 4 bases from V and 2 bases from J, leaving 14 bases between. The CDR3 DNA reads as TGTGCCACCAGTGAACCAGAACAGGGTACCTACAATGAGCAGTTCTTC. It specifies CATSEPEQGTYNEQFF.

CDR3 protein: CASSLITTGGYGYTF. The CDR3 DNA follows: TGCGCCAGCAGCTTAATCACGACAGGGGGCTACGGCTACACCTTC. The rearrangement uses TRBV5-1 and TRBJ1-2, with 10 bases identical to TRBD1. Germline loops: CDR1 SGHRS, CDR2 YFSETQ. Trimming at V came to 2 bases and at J to 8 bases, leaving 9 bases not matched to a gene. CDR3 length equals 15 residues.

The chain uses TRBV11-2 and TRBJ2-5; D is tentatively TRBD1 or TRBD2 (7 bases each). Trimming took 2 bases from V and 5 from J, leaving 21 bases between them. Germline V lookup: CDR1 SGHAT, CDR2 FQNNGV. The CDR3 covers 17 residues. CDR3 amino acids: CASSLSPQGGRGETQYF. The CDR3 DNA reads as TGTGCCAGCAGCTTAAGCCCGCAGGGGGGGAGAGGCGAGACCCAGTACTTC.

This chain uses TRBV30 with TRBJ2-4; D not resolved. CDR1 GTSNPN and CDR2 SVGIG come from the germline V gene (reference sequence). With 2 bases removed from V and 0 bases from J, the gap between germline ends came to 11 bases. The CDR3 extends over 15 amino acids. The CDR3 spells CAWSPVWLAKNIQYF. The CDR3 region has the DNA TGTGCCTGGAGTCCCGTGTGGTTAGCCAAAAACATTCAGTACTTC.

This CDR3 reads CASSRDSNYGYTF. For the CDR3, the DNA is TGTGCCAGCAGCCGGGACAGTAACTATGGCTACACCTTC. This chain connects TRBV12-3 or TRBV12-4 to TRBJ1-2, with TRBD1 identical over 7 bases. Germline trimming cut 6 bases from V and 1 base from J; bases unmatched to any gene: 2. The CDR3 loop spans 13 amino acids.

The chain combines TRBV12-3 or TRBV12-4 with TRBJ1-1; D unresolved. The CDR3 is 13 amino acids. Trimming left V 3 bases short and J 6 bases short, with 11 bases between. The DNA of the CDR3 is TGTGCCAGCAGTTTGAGGACTCGCGCTGAAGCTTTCTTT. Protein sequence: CASSLRTRAEAFF.

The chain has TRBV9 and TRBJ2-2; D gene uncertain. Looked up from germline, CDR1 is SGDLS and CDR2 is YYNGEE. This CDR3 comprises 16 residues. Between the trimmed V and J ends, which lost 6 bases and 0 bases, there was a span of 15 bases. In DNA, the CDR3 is TGTGCCAGCACTCCAACGGGCTTTACGAACACCGGGGAGCTGTTTTTT. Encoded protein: CASTPTGFTNTGELFF.

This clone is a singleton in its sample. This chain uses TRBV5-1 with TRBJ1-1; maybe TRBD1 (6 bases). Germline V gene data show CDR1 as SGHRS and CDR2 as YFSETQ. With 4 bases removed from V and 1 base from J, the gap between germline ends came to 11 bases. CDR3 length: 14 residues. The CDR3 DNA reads TGCGCCAGCAGCCCAGGGGAGGGGAACACTGAAGCTTTCTTT. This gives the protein CASSPGEGNTEAFF.

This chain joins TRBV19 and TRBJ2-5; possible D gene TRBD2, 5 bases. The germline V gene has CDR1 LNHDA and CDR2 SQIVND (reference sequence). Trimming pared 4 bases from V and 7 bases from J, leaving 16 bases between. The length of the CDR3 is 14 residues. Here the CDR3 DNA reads TGTGCCAGTAGTAGGGCTAGCCCCTTCGGGACCCAGTACTTC. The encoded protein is CASSRASPFGTQYF.

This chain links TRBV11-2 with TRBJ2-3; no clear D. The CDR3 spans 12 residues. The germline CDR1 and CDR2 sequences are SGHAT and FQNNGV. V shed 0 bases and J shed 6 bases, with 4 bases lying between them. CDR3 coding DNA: TGTGCCAGCAGCTTAGACGGCGATACGCAGTATTTT. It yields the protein CASSLDGDTQYF. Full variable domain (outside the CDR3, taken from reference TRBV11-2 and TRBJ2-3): EAGVAQSPRYKIIEKRQSVAFWCNPISGHATLYWYQQILGQGPKLLIQFQNNGVVDDSQLPKDRFSAERLKGVDSTLKIQPAKLEDSAVYLCASSLDGDTQYFGPGTRLTVL.

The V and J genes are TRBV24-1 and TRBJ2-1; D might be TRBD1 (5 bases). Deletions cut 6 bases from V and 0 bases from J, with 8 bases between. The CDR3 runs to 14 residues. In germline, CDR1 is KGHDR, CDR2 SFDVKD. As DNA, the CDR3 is TGTGCCACCAGTCACAGGAGCTCCTACAATGAGCAGTTCTTC. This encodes CATSHRSSYNEQFF.

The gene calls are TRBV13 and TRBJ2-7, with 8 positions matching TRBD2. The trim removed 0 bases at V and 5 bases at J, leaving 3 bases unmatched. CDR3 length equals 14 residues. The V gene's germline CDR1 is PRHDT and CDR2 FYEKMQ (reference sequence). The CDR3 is CASSLGLADHEQYF. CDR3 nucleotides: TGTGCCAGCAGCTTAGGACTAGCGGACCACGAGCAGTACTTC. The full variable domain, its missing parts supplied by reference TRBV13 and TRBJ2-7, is AAGVIQSPRHLIKEKRETATLKCYPIPRHDTVYWYQQGPGQDPQFLISFYEKMQSDKGSIPDRFSAQQFSDYHSELNMSSLELGDSALYFCASSLGLADHEQYFGPGTRLTVT.

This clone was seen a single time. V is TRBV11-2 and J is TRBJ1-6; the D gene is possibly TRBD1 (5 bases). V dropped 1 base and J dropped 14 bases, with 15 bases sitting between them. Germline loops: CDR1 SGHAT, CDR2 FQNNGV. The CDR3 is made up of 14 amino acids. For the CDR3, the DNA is TGTGCCAGCAGCTTAGTTAAGGGGTCGTCCACCCTCCACTTT. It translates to CASSLVKGSSTLHF.

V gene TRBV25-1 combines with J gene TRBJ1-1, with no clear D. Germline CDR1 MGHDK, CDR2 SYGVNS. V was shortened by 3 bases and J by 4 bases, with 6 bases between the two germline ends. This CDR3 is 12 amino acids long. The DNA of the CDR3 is TGTGCCAGCAGTGACCGGGCCACTGAAGCTTTCTTT. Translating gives CASSDRATEAFF.

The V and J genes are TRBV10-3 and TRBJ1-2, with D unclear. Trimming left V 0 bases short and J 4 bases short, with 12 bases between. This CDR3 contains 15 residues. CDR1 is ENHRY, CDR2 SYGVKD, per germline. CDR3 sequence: CAISESVASLYGYTF. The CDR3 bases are TGTGCCATCAGTGAGTCCGTAGCCAGTCTCTATGGCTACACCTTC.

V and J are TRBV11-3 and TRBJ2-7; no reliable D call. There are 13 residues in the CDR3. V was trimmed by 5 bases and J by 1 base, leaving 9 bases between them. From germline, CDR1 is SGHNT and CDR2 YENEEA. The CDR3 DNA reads TGTGCCAGCAGCCTTCCCAGGTCCTACGAGCAGTACTTC. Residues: CASSLPRSYEQYF.

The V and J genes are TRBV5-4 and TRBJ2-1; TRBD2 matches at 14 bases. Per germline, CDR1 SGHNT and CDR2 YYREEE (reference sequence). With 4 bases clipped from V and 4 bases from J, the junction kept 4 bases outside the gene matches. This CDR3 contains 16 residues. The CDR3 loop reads CASSPGTSGGYNEQFF. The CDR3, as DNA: TGTGCCAGCAGCCCAGGGACTAGCGGGGGTTACAATGAGCAGTTCTTC.